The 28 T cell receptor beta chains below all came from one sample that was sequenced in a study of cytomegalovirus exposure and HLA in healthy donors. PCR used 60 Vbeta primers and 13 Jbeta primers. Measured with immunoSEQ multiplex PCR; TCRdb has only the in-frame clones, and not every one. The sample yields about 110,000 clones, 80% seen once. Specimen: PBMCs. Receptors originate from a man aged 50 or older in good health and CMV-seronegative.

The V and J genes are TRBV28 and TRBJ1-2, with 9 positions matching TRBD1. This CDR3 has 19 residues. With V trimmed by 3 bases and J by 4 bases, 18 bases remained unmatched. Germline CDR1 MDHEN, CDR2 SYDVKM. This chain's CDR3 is CASSFAWDRAFPLGYGYTF. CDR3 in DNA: TGTGCCAGCAGTTTTGCTTGGGACAGGGCTTTTCCCCTAGGCTATGGCTACACCTTC.

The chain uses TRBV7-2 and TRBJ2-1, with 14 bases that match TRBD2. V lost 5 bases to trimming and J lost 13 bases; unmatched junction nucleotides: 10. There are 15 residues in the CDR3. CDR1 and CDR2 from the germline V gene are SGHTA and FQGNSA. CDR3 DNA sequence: TGTGCCAGCAGCCCGGGGACTAGCGGGGGTTACGGCCAGTTCTTC. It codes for CASSPGTSGGYGQFF.

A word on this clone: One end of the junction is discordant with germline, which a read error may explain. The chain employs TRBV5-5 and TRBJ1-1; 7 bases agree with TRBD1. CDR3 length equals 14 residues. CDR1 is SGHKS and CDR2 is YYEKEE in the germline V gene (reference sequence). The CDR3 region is CASSLQQGSALVLF. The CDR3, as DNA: TGTGCCAGCAGCTTGCAACAGGGGTCCGCCTTAGTTCTCTTT.

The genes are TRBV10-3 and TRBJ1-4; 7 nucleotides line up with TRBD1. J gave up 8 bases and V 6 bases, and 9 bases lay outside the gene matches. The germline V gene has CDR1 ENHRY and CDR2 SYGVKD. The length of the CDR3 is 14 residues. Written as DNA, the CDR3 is TGTGCCATCAGCATCGACAGGGTTGAGGAAAAACTGTTTTTT. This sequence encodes CAISIDRVEEKLFF.

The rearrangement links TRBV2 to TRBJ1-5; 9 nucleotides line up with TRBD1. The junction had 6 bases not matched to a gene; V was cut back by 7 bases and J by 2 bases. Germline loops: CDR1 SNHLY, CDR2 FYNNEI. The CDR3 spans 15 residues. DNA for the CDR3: TGTGCCAGCACCTGGACAGGGGAACGCAATCAGCCCCAGCATTTT. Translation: CASTWTGERNQPQHF.

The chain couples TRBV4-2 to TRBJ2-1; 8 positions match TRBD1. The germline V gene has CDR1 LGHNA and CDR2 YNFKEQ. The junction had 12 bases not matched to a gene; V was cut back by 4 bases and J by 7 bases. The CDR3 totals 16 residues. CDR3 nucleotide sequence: TGTGCCAGCAGCCCTCAGGGGGCCGGGATGCGGAATGAGCAGTTCTTC. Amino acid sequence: CASSPQGAGMRNEQFF.

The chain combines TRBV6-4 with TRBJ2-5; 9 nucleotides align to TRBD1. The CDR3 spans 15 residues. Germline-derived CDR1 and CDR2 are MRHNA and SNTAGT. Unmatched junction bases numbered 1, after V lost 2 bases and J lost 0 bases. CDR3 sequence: CASSDGQGNQETQYF. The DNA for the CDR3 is TGTGCCAGCAGTGACGGACAGGGGAACCAAGAGACCCAGTACTTC.

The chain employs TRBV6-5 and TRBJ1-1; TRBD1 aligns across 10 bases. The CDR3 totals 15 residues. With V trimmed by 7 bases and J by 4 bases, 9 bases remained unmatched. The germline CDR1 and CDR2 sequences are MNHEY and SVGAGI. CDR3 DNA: TGTGCCAGCACCATAGGGGACAGGGGAGGCACTGAAGCTTTCTTT. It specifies CASTIGDRGGTEAFF.

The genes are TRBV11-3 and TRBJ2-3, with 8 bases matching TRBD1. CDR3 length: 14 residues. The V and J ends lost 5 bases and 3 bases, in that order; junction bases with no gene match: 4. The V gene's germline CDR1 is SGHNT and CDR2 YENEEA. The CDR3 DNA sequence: TGTGCCAGCAGCACTGGACAGGGTACAGATACGCAGTATTTT. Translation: CASSTGQGTDTQYF.

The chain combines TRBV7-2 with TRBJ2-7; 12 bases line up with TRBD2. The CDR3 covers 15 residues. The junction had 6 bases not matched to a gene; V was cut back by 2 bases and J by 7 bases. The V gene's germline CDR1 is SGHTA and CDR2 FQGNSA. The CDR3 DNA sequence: TGTGCCAGCAGCTTAATGGCTAGCGGGGGGGGTGAGCAGTACTTC. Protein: CASSLMASGGGEQYF.

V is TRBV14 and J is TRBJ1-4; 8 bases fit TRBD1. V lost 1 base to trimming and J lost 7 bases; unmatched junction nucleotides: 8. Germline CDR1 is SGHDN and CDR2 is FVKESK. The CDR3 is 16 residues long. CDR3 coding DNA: TGTGCCAGCAGCCAAGGCGTTCAGGGGGCGTCTGAAAAACTGTTTTTT. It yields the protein CASSQGVQGASEKLFF.

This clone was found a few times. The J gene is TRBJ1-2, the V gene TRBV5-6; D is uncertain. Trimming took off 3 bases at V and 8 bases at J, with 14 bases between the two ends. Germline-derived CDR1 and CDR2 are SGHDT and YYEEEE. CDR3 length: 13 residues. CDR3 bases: TGTGCCAGCAGCTGGTCGATACCGGGAGGCTACACCTTC. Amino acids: CASSWSIPGGYTF.

The CDR3 nucleotides read TGTGCCAGCAGCTTAAACTTTGAAGCTTTCTTT. Its protein is CASSLNFEAFF. This chain connects TRBV13 to TRBJ1-1; no clear D gene. The CDR3 is 11 amino acids. Germline V gene lookup returns CDR1 PRHDT and CDR2 FYEKMQ (reference sequence). V lost 2 bases and J 7 bases, leaving 5 bases between the germline ends.

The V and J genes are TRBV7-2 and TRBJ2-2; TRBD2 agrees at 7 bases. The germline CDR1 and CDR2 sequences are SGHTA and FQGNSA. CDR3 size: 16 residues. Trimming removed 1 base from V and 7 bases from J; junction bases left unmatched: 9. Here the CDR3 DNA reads TGTGCCAGCAGCTTAGGGAGTTCCGGGAGGAGCGGGGAGCTGTTTTTT. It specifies CASSLGSSGRSGELFF.

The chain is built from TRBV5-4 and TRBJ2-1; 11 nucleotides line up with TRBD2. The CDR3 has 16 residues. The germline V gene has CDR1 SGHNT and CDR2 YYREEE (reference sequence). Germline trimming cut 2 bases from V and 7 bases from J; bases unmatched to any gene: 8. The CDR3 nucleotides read TGTGCCAGCAGCTTCGCGGGACTAGCGGAAGTTAATGAGCAGTTCTTC. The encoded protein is CASSFAGLAEVNEQFF.

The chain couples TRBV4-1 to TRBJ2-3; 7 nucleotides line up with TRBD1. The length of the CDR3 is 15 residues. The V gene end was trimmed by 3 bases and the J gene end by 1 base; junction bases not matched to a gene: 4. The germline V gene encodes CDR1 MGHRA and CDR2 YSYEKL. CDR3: CASSQGTAGTDTQYF. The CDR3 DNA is TGCGCCAGCAGCCAGGGGACAGCGGGCACAGATACGCAGTATTTT.

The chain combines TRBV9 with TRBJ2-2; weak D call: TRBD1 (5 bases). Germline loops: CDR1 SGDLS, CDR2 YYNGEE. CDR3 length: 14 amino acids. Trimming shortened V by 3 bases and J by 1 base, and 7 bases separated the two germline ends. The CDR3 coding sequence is TGTGCCAGCAGCGGGGGCCGGAACACCGGGGAGCTGTTTTTT. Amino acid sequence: CASSGGRNTGELFF.

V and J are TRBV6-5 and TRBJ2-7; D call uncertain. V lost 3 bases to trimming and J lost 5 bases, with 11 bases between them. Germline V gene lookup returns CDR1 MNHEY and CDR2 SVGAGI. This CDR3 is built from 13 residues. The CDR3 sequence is CASSYFFRDEQYF. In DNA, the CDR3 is TGTGCCAGCAGTTATTTTTTTCGTGACGAGCAGTACTTC.

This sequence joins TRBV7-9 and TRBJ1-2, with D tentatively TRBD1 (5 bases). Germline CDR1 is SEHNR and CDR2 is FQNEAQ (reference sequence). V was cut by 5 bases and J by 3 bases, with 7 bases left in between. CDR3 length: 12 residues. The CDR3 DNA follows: TGTGCCAGCAGCAGGGGTGACTATGGCTACACCTTC. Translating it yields CASSRGDYGYTF.

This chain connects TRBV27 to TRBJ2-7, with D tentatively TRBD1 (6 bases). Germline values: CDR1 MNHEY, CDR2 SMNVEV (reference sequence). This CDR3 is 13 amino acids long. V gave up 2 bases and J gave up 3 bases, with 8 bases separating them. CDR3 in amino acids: CASSLGQSYEQYF. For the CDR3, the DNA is TGTGCCAGCAGTTTAGGACAGAGCTACGAGCAGTACTTC.

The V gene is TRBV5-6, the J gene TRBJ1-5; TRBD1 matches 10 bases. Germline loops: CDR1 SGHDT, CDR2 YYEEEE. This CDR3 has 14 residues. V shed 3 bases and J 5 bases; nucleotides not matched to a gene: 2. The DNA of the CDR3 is TGTGCCAGCAGCTGGGGGACAGGGGATCAGCCCCAGCATTTT. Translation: CASSWGTGDQPQHF.

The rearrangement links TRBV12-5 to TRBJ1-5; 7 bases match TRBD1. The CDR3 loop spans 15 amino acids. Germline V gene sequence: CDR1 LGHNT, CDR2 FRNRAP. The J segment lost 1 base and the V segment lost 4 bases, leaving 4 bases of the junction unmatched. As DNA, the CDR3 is TGTGCTAGTGGTTGGGGGGACAGAAGCAATCAGCCCCAGCATTTT. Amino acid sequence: CASGWGDRSNQPQHF.

The CDR3 sequence is CASSSTGGSNQPQHF. CDR3 sequence (DNA): TGCGCCAGCAGCTCGACAGGGGGCTCGAATCAGCCCCAGCATTTT. The genes are TRBV5-1 and TRBJ1-5, with 10 bases aligning to TRBD1. The CDR3 is 15 residues long. V lost 3 bases, J lost 4 bases, and 4 bases stayed unmatched. From germline, CDR1 is SGHRS and CDR2 YFSETQ.

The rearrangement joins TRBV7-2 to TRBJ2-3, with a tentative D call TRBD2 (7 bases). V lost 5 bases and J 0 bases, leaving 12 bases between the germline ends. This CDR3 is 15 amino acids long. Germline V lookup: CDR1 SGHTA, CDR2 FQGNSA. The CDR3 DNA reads TGTGCCAGCAGCCCTGGGGGGGCTAGCACAGATACGCAGTATTTT. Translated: CASSPGGASTDTQYF.

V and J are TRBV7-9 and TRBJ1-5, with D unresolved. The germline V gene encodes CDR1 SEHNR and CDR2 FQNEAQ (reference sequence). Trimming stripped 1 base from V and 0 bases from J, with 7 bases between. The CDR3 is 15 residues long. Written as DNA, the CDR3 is TGTGCCAGCAGCTTAGGAGGGAATAGCAATCAGCCCCAGCATTTT. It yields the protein CASSLGGNSNQPQHF. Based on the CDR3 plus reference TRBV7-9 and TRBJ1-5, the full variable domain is DTGVSQNPRHKITKRGQNVTFRCDPISEHNRLYWYRQTLGQGPEFLTYFQNEAQLEKSRLLSDRFSAERPKGSFSTLEIQRTEQGDSAMYLCASSLGGNSNQPQHFGDGTRLSIL.

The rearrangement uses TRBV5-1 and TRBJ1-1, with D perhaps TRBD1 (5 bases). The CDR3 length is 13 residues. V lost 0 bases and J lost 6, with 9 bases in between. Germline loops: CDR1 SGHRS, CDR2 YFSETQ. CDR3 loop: CASSLDRWSEAFF. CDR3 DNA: TGCGCCAGCAGCTTGGACAGGTGGTCTGAAGCTTTCTTT.

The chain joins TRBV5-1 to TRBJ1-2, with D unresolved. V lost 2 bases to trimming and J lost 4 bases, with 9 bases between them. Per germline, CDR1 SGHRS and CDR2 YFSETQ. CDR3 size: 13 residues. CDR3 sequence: CASSLQSSYGYTF. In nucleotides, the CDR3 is TGCGCCAGCAGCTTACAGAGTTCCTATGGCTACACCTTC.

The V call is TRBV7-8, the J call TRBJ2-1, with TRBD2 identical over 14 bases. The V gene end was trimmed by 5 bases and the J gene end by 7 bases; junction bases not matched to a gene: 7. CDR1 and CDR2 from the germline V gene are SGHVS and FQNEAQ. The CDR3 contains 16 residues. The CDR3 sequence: CASSPATSGGANEQFF. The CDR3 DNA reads TGTGCCAGCAGCCCCGCGACTAGCGGGGGGGCGAATGAGCAGTTCTTC. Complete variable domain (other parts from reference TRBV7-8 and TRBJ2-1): GAGVSQSPRYKVAKRGQDVALRCDPISGHVSLFWYQQALGQGPEFLTYFQNEAQLDKSGLPSDRFFAERPEGSVSTLKIQRTQQEDSAVYLCASSPATSGGANEQFFGPGTRLTVL.